This paragraph reports one T cell receptor (beta chain). This sample is drawn from a study of blood T cells in healthy people across ages. The CDR3 spans 14 residues. Germline values: CDR1 LNHNV, CDR2 YYDKDF (reference sequence). The V gene lost 3 bases and the J gene lost 8 bases, with 14 bases spanning the gap. With a J-beta primer mix and a sample-barcoded 5' primer, a second PCR ran 7 to 11 cycles. TCRdb itself ran the 5' RACE reads through MiXCR, one entry per CDR3 protein. This table holds about 800,000 distinct CDR3 sequences, over 45% found once. The sample was blood. The chain couples TRBV15 to TRBJ2-4; D call uncertain. The TCR sequence derives from a man aged 25-40 years in good health. CDR3 amino acids: CATSRRDNGDIQYF. The CDR3, as DNA: TGTGCCACCAGCAGGCGTGACAACGGAGACATTCAGTACTTC.